This entry lists 18 T cell receptor beta chains sequenced from one sample in a study of CD8 T cells in Susac syndrome (dated by TCRdb to about 2019). The library was made by the immunoSEQ multiplex PCR assay. RNA was extracted with the RNeasy kit and roughly 0.5 to 1 ug was reverse transcribed using random hexamers. TCRdb itself trimmed the public reads at Q25 with fastp, ran MiXCR and retained productive beta chains. Rows are unified per CDR3 protein, each entry keeping the most common DNA and genes. In this sample the table shows some 300,000 distinct CDR3 sequences, 65% to 90% of which occur a single time. Jointly, the top ten make up about 0.22% of the sample. The specimen sequenced was CD8+ T cells from PBMCs. The receptors derive from a human donor with multiple sclerosis.

V gene TRBV3-1 combines with J gene TRBJ2-1, with TRBD1 identical over 8 bases. CDR1 and CDR2 from the germline V gene are LGHDT and YNNKEL (reference sequence). V shed 0 bases and J 8 bases; nucleotides not matched to a gene: 15. This CDR3 has 18 residues. The CDR3, as DNA: TGTGCCAGCAGCCAAGATGGTGTCAGGACAGGGTCGGAGGATGAGCAGTTCTTC. It translates to CASSQDGVRTGSEDEQFF.

V gene TRBV7-2 combines with J gene TRBJ2-7; 8 nucleotides agree with TRBD2. V shed 2 bases, J shed 2 bases, and the junction held 14 bases outside the gene matches. The CDR3 spans 18 residues. Germline V gives CDR1 SGHTA, CDR2 FQGNSA. CDR3 sequence: CASSLFPGGGGRPYEQYF. The CDR3 region has the DNA TGTGCCAGCAGCTTATTTCCGGGGGGGGGCGGACGGCCCTACGAGCAGTACTTC.

The chain carries TRBV6-5 and TRBJ2-7, with a possible D match to TRBD1 (5 bases). The CDR3 is 16 amino acids. Germline V gene lookup returns CDR1 MNHEY and CDR2 SVGAGI. With 1 base removed from V and 2 bases from J, the gap between germline ends came to 15 bases. The CDR3 spells CASSYYNTGEPYEQYF. The CDR3 nucleotides read TGTGCCAGCAGTTACTATAACACAGGTGAACCCTACGAGCAGTACTTC.

V usage is TRBV6-1 and J usage is TRBJ1-2; D is ambiguous. Germline CDR1 reads MNHNS; CDR2 reads SASEGT. Trimming removed 5 bases at V and 0 bases at J, with 25 bases between. The length of the CDR3 is 19 residues. CDR3: CASSPPRGQEYIANYGYTF. In nucleotides, the CDR3 is TGTGCCAGCAGTCCACCCCGAGGTCAGGAATATATAGCTAACTATGGCTACACCTTC.

This chain joins TRBV15 and TRBJ2-7, with D perhaps being TRBD1 or TRBD2 (5 bases each). CDR1 and CDR2 from the germline V gene are LNHNV and YYDKDF (reference sequence). The CDR3 has 16 residues. The V gene lost 5 bases and the J gene lost 3 bases, with 20 bases spanning the gap. This chain's CDR3 is CATSLRTGTPNYEQYF. CDR3 nucleotides: TGTGCCACCAGCCTAAGAACCGGGACCCCTAACTACGAGCAGTACTTC.

This rearrangement joins TRBV5-4 to TRBJ2-7; weak D call: TRBD2 (5 bases). The CDR3 runs to 12 residues. Trimming removed 3 bases from V and 6 bases from J, with 10 bases in between. Germline V gene lookup returns CDR1 SGHNT and CDR2 YYREEE (reference sequence). In DNA, the CDR3 is TGTGCCAGCAGCTCTACTAGGTCCGAGCAGTACTTC. It is translated as CASSSTRSEQYF. The full variable domain, in which reference TRBV5-4 and TRBJ2-7 provide the parts outside the CDR3, is ETGVTQSPTHLIKTRGQQVTLRCSSQSGHNTVSWYQQALGQGPQFIFQYYREEENGRGNFPPRFSGLQFPNYSSELNVNALELDDSALYLCASSSTRSEQYFGPGTRLTVT.

The CDR3 sequence: CASSGLAVYNEQFF. The CDR3 bases are TGTGCCAGCAGTGGACTAGCGGTTTACAATGAGCAGTTCTTC. This rearrangement joins TRBV14 to TRBJ2-1; 10 bases match TRBD2. The CDR3 runs 14 residues. The junction had 3 bases not matched to a gene; V was cut back by 6 bases and J by 4 bases. From germline, CDR1 is SGHDN and CDR2 FVKESK.

In its sample, this clonotype was seen once. The chain joins TRBV6-5 to TRBJ2-7; TRBD1 agrees at 8 bases. The V and J ends lost 6 bases and 1 base, in that order; junction bases with no gene match: 2. Germline-derived CDR1 and CDR2 are MNHEY and SVGAGI. The CDR3 length is 13 residues. CDR3 coding DNA: TGTGCCAGCAGACAGGGGGGATCCTACGAGCAGTACTTC. Protein product: CASRQGGSYEQYF.

The chain employs TRBV19 and TRBJ2-7; TRBD1 is a possible D gene (6 bases). Germline V CDR1 and CDR2: LNHDA, SQIVND (reference sequence). V was trimmed by 8 bases and J by 1 base, leaving 12 bases between them. The CDR3 loop spans 13 amino acids. The CDR3 coding sequence is TGTGCCAGTGGCAGGGGTTTGTCCTACGAGCAGTACTTC. Its translation is CASGRGLSYEQYF.

The rearrangement links TRBV29-1 to TRBJ2-1; the match to TRBD2 covers 10 bases. Germline V gene data show CDR1 as SQVTM and CDR2 as ANQGSEA. The CDR3 has 14 residues. V lost 1 base to trimming and J lost 8 bases; unmatched junction nucleotides: 5. CDR3 DNA sequence: TGCAGCGTTGAAGGTCTAGCGGGAGTCGATGAGCAGTTCTTC. This codes for CSVEGLAGVDEQFF.

The chain recombines TRBV7-8 with TRBJ2-7; no reliable D call. The V and J ends lost 5 bases and 2 bases respectively, with 10 bases between them. Per germline, CDR1 SGHVS and CDR2 FQNEAQ. This CDR3 spans 13 amino acids. CDR3 region: CASSTNLPYEQYF. DNA for the CDR3: TGTGCCAGCAGCACGAACCTCCCCTACGAGCAGTACTTC.

This clonotype was counted a few times. This chain links TRBV7-9 with TRBJ2-1; D is unresolved. V lost 0 bases, J lost 9 bases, and 9 bases lay in between. Germline CDR1 is SEHNR and CDR2 is FQNEAQ (reference sequence). CDR3 length: 13 residues. The CDR3 nucleotides are TGTGCCAGCAGCTTAGCAAGGCACCCTGAGCAGTTCTTC. Protein product: CASSLARHPEQFF.

The V call is TRBV5-4, the J call TRBJ2-5, with 8 bases matching TRBD2. The CDR3 length is 18 residues. With 1 base clipped from V and 4 bases from J, the junction kept 15 bases outside the gene matches. Per the germline V gene, CDR1 is SGHNT and CDR2 is YYREEE (reference sequence). The CDR3 here is CASSLKRERFSVLETQYF. Here the CDR3 DNA reads TGTGCCAGCAGCTTGAAGCGGGAGAGGTTTTCGGTCCTAGAGACCCAGTACTTC.

The chain has TRBV20-1 and TRBJ1-1; D uncertain. The CDR3 consists of 13 residues. Germline V gives CDR1 DFQATT, CDR2 SNEGSKA (reference sequence). The ends were cut back, 5 bases at V and 0 bases at J, with 10 bases in the middle. As DNA, the CDR3 is TGCAGTGCTTGGTTCCGTATGAACACTGAAGCTTTCTTT. It specifies CSAWFRMNTEAFF.

V usage is TRBV12-3 or TRBV12-4 and J usage is TRBJ1-2; 8 nucleotides match TRBD1. There are 13 residues in the CDR3. V trimming: 6 bases; J trimming: 3 bases; junction bases outside the gene matches: 3. In nucleotides, the CDR3 is TGTGCCAGCAGCCCGACAGGGGACTATGGCTACACCTTC. It is translated as CASSPTGDYGYTF.

V is TRBV6-5 and J is TRBJ1-3; D is ambiguous. The CDR3 is 16 residues long. Trimming pared 0 bases from V and 5 bases from J, leaving 14 bases between. Germline lookup yields CDR1 MNHEY and CDR2 SVGAGI. The CDR3 nucleotides are TGTGCCAGCAGTTACTCGAAGTTAGAGCTTCGAAACACCATATATTTT. Protein product: CASSYSKLELRNTIYF.

The chain links TRBV6-5 to TRBJ2-7; D might be TRBD2 (6 bases). Germline CDR1 is MNHEY and CDR2 is SVGAGI. Trimming left V 0 bases short and J 2 bases short, with 14 bases between. This CDR3 has 16 amino acids. CDR3 amino acids: CASSYSLFWEAYEQYF. In DNA form, the CDR3 reads TGTGCCAGCAGTTACTCGCTTTTTTGGGAGGCCTACGAGCAGTACTTC.

This sequence joins TRBV27 and TRBJ1-2; D remains ambiguous. V was cut by 0 bases and J by 5 bases, with 10 bases left in between. This CDR3 has 14 residues. CDR1 and CDR2 (germline): MNHEY, SMNVEV (reference sequence). The CDR3 sequence: CASSLSWTDYGYTF. The CDR3 DNA reads TGTGCCAGCAGTTTATCGTGGACTGATTATGGCTACACCTTC.